These 24 T cell receptor beta chains share one sample of origin, sequenced in a study of shared clonotypes between healthy human individuals. The protocol was immunoSEQ multiplex PCR, while the TCRdb copy is restricted to in-frame clones and leaves out a portion. The data show approximately 2,000,000 clones, 80% to 95% seen once. The sample taken for sequencing was naive CD4+ T cells from PBMCs. Noted subset: CD45RA+ positively selected. These receptors all come from a man aged 18 to 35 in good health. Some clones in this sample may be carry-over from other donors' samples.

V usage is TRBV7-2 and J usage is TRBJ1-4, with no clear D. V was clipped by 6 bases and J by 8 bases, with 7 bases between them. The CDR3 contains 11 residues. From germline, CDR1 is SGHTA and CDR2 FQGNSA. The CDR3 protein is CASRAGEKLFF. In DNA, the CDR3 is TGTGCCAGCAGGGCCGGAGAAAAACTGTTTTTT. The variable domain in full, with the rest retrieved from reference TRBV7-2 and TRBJ1-4, is GAGVSQSPSNKVTEKGKDVELRCDPISGHTALYWYRQSLGQGLEFLIYFQGNSAPDKSGLPSDRFSAERTGGSVSTLTIQRTQQEDSAVYLCASRAGEKLFFGSGTQLSVL.

This chain joins TRBV18 and TRBJ2-3, with a weak D call TRBD2 (5 bases). The CDR3 runs to 16 residues. Germline CDR1 and CDR2: KGHSH and LQKENI. The germline V and J ends were trimmed by 1 base and 4 bases, with 15 bases remaining between them. Here the CDR3 reads CASSPLLGVAADTQYF. The CDR3 bases are TGTGCCAGCTCACCACTTCTGGGAGTAGCAGCAGATACGCAGTATTTT.

V and J are TRBV9 and TRBJ2-5; perhaps D is TRBD1 or TRBD2 (6 bases each). From germline, CDR1 is SGDLS and CDR2 YYNGEE. This CDR3 comprises 13 residues. The germline V and J ends were trimmed by 3 bases and 7 bases, with 13 bases remaining between them. The chain's CDR3 is CASSGGGQRTQYF. CDR3 DNA: TGTGCCAGCAGCGGAGGGGGGCAGAGGACCCAGTACTTC.

V is TRBV28 and J is TRBJ2-2; D not certain. Germline V gene data show CDR1 as MDHEN and CDR2 as SYDVKM. The CDR3 is made up of 15 amino acids. V lost 7 bases and J 0 bases, leaving 12 bases between the germline ends. CDR3 sequence (DNA): TGTGCCAGCATCTTGGGCGCCCCGAACACCGGGGAGCTGTTTTTT. It specifies CASILGAPNTGELFF.

Comments on this clone: The same CDR3 can be traced to other DNA sequences in this sample. The chain joins TRBV7-2 to TRBJ2-1; D remains unclear. The CDR3 sequence is 13 residues long. V was pared by 5 bases and J by 3 bases, with 8 bases between. From germline, CDR1 is SGHTA and CDR2 FQGNSA. CDR3 DNA: TGTGCCAGCAGCCCCCCCAGCTACAATGAGCAGTTCTTC. It translates to CASSPPSYNEQFF.

In its sample, this clone was seen a few times. Other nucleotide sequences in the sample specify the same CDR3. The CDR3 is CAWSVSYEQYF. CDR3 sequence (DNA): TGTGCCTGGAGTGTCTCCTACGAGCAGTACTTC. The rearrangement uses TRBV30 and TRBJ2-7; no clear D gene. Germline-derived CDR1 and CDR2 are GTSNPN and SVGIG (reference sequence). This CDR3 is built from 11 residues. V lost 0 bases and J lost 0, with 0 bases in between.

V usage is TRBV30 and J usage is TRBJ1-3, with 8 nucleotides matching TRBD1. Germline V CDR1 and CDR2: GTSNPN, SVGIG (reference sequence). V lost 4 bases and J lost 0; bases outside the gene matches: 5. The CDR3 has 15 residues. CDR3: CAWTDRVPSGNTIYF. The CDR3 region has the DNA TGTGCCTGGACGGACAGGGTCCCCTCTGGAAACACCATATATTTT. Full variable domain (missing parts from reference TRBV30 and TRBJ1-3): SQTIHQWPATLVQPVGSPLSLECTVEGTSNPNLYWYRQAAGRGLQLLFYSVGIGQISSEVPQNLSASRPQDRQFILSSKKLLLSDSGFYLCAWTDRVPSGNTIYFGEGSWLTVV.

The rearrangement joins TRBV11-2 to TRBJ2-2; TRBD2 matches 9 bases. The germline V gene has CDR1 SGHAT and CDR2 FQNNGV. V lost 6 bases and J lost 6; bases outside the gene matches: 8. The CDR3 contains 15 residues. The DNA for the CDR3 is TGTGCCAGCAGACGCCCGGGACTAGCCCCCGGGGAGCTGTTTTTT. Encoded protein: CASRRPGLAPGELFF.

The sample holds one count of this clone. J is TRBJ2-7 and V is TRBV14, with a tentative D call TRBD1 (5 bases). The CDR3 contains 13 residues. V lost 7 bases, J lost 4 bases, and 14 bases lay in between. The germline V gene has CDR1 SGHDN and CDR2 FVKESK. CDR3 nucleotides: TGTGCCAGCACCCATCTTAGGGGTTACGAGCAGTACTTC. Translated, it gives CASTHLRGYEQYF. The full variable domain, its missing parts supplied by reference TRBV14 and TRBJ2-7, is EAGVTQFPSHSVIEKGQTVTLRCDPISGHDNLYWYRRVMGKEIKFLLHFVKESKQDESGMPNNRFLAERTGGTYSTLKVQPAELEDSGVYFCASTHLRGYEQYFGPGTRLTVT.

The CDR3 DNA reads as TGTGCCAGCAGCGAGCTGGGACTAGCGGTTGCAGATACGCAGTATTTT. Translating it yields CASSELGLAVADTQYF. The chain has TRBV7-2 and TRBJ2-3, with 11 bases identical to TRBD2. With V trimmed by 5 bases and J by 4 bases, 8 bases remained unmatched. The CDR3 contains 16 residues. Per the germline V gene, CDR1 is SGHTA and CDR2 is FQGNSA.

The V and J genes are TRBV19 and TRBJ1-5, with 7 bases matching TRBD1. This CDR3 is built from 12 residues. V dropped 10 bases and J dropped 5; count of bases not matched to a gene: 5. CDR1 is LNHDA, CDR2 SQIVND, per germline (reference sequence). The CDR3 DNA is TGTGCCACTAACAGGGGTGATCAGCCCCAGCATTTT. This translates into CATNRGDQPQHF.

The chain joins TRBV19 to TRBJ2-2; TRBD1 matches 10 bases. The CDR3 totals 18 residues. Unmatched junction bases numbered 14, after V lost 5 bases and J lost 5 bases. The germline gives CDR1 LNHDA, CDR2 SQIVND (reference sequence). The chain's CDR3 is CASSSSGGRGQGTGELFF. The CDR3 bases are TGTGCCAGTAGTTCTTCAGGTGGTAGGGGACAGGGGACCGGGGAGCTGTTTTTT.

Only a few counts were recorded for this clone. The chain uses TRBV7-6 and TRBJ2-2; D is ambiguous. Trimming pared 2 bases from V and 7 bases from J, leaving 5 bases between. CDR1 and CDR2 (germline): SGHVS, FNYEAQ. CDR3 length equals 12 residues. This CDR3 is CASSLRNGELFF. DNA for the CDR3: TGTGCCAGCAGCTTAAGGAACGGGGAGCTGTTTTTT.

The rearrangement joins TRBV4-1 to TRBJ2-3; D may be TRBD2 (5 bases). Looked up from germline, CDR1 is MGHRA and CDR2 is YSYEKL. The CDR3 is 16 amino acids. Trimming pared 1 base from V and 5 bases from J, leaving 16 bases between. The CDR3 spells CASSQVGRTGRDTQYF. CDR3 nucleotides: TGCGCCAGCAGCCAAGTTGGAAGAACGGGGAGAGATACGCAGTATTTT.

The chain employs TRBV7-8 and TRBJ2-3; TRBD2 agrees at 13 bases. Germline values: CDR1 SGHVS, CDR2 FQNEAQ. With V trimmed by 5 bases and J by 7 bases, 9 bases remained unmatched. The CDR3 covers 16 residues. As DNA, the CDR3 is TGTGCCAGCAGCCCCGGACTAGCGGGAGATATAAATACGCAGTATTTT. Its protein product is CASSPGLAGDINTQYF.

The chain joins TRBV5-1 to TRBJ2-1; D is unresolved. From germline, CDR1 is SGHRS and CDR2 YFSETQ. V was cut by 0 bases and J by 10 bases, with 8 bases left in between. CDR3 length: 12 residues. Here the CDR3 DNA reads TGCGCCAGCAGCTTGGTCCAACAGGAGCAGTTCTTC. The encoded protein is CASSLVQQEQFF. Full variable domain (outside the CDR3, taken from reference TRBV5-1 and TRBJ2-1): KAGVTQTPRYLIKTRGQQVTLSCSPISGHRSVSWYQQTPGQGLQFLFEYFSETQRNKGNFPGRFSGRQFSNSRSEMNVSTLELGDSALYLCASSLVQQEQFFGPGTRLTVL.

This clone was counted only a few times. The rearrangement uses TRBV5-6 and TRBJ1-2, with 9 bases matching TRBD1. CDR3 size: 14 residues. Unmatched junction bases numbered 10, after V lost 6 bases and J lost 7 bases. CDR1 and CDR2 (germline): SGHDT, YYEEEE. The CDR3 protein is CASTSDRGVGGYTF. The CDR3 nucleotides are TGTGCCAGCACCTCGGACAGGGGAGTTGGTGGCTACACCTTC.

V usage is TRBV7-2 and J usage is TRBJ2-3, with TRBD2 matching 11 bases. This CDR3 is 17 amino acids long. Germline trimming cut 5 bases from V and 0 bases from J; bases unmatched to any gene: 7. Per the germline V gene, CDR1 is SGHTA and CDR2 is FQGNSA. DNA for the CDR3: TGTGCCAGCAGCCCGGAAAGGACTAGCGGGAGCACAGATACGCAGTATTTT. Translated: CASSPERTSGSTDTQYF. The entire variable domain, with the rest obtained from reference TRBV7-2 and TRBJ2-3, is as follows: GAGVSQSPSNKVTEKGKDVELRCDPISGHTALYWYRQSLGQGLEFLIYFQGNSAPDKSGLPSDRFSAERTGGSVSTLTIQRTQQEDSAVYLCASSPERTSGSTDTQYFGPGTRLTVL.

J is TRBJ2-2 and V is TRBV5-8; 13 bases agree with TRBD2. This CDR3 contains 19 residues. V was clipped by 0 bases and J by 7 bases; unmatched bases: 12. CDR1 is SGHTS, CDR2 YDEGEE, per germline. CDR3 DNA: TGTGCCAGCAGCTTGGCACTAGCGGGAGGGCCATTCAGCGGCGGGGAGCTGTTTTTT. Protein: CASSLALAGGPFSGGELFF.

This chain connects TRBV5-1 to TRBJ1-1; a weak D match, TRBD1 (5 bases). The CDR3 is 15 amino acids. V was shortened by 0 bases and J by 8 bases, with 17 bases between the two germline ends. Germline values: CDR1 SGHRS, CDR2 YFSETQ. The CDR3 protein is CASSLGTGTAKEAFF. DNA of the CDR3: TGCGCCAGCAGCTTGGGTACCGGGACGGCGAAAGAAGCTTTCTTT.

The chain combines TRBV4-1 with TRBJ2-7; 7 bases align to TRBD2. This CDR3 has 13 amino acids. Germline V gene sequence: CDR1 MGHRA, CDR2 YSYEKL. V was pared by 3 bases and J by 7 bases, with 6 bases of the junction left unmatched. The CDR3 here is CASSQFYGGEQYF. The DNA of the CDR3 is TGCGCCAGCAGCCAGTTTTACGGGGGGGAGCAGTACTTC.

In regard to this clone: Relative to the germline gene, one junction end is altered; a read error may explain this. The chain links TRBV5-4 to TRBJ1-4; D ambiguous. CDR1 is SGHNT, CDR2 YYREEE, per germline (reference sequence). There are 15 residues in the CDR3. CDR3 sequence (DNA): TGTGCCAGCAGTCTTCCTGGACCGGGGATGACCCCCCCCATTTTT. Its protein product is CASSLPGPGMTPPIF.

This clone has only one observation. J is TRBJ1-1 and V is TRBV6-5; D is undetermined. The CDR3 totals 14 residues. V was shortened by 8 bases and J by 0 bases, with 13 bases between the two germline ends. Germline loops: CDR1 MNHEY, CDR2 SVGAGI. The CDR3 sequence: CASGAPGLNTEAFF. As DNA, the CDR3 is TGTGCCAGCGGCGCCCCGGGCCTGAACACTGAAGCTTTCTTT.

The chain is built from TRBV28 and TRBJ1-4; a weak D match, TRBD1 (5 bases). The CDR3 is 11 amino acids. Germline V gene sequence: CDR1 MDHEN, CDR2 SYDVKM. V gave up 8 bases and J gave up 10 bases, with 11 bases separating them. In DNA form, the CDR3 reads TGTGCCAGCGGGGGAATAGGAAAACTGTTTTTT. Amino acids: CASGGIGKLFF.